The rows below give T cell receptor beta chains drawn from one sample of a study of naive CD8 T cells in extremely preterm neonates. Assay used: immunoSEQ multiplex PCR; TCRdb lists only in-frame clones, some missing. The repertoire holds several thousand clones, with around 98% as singletons. The sample was naive CD8+ T cells from blood. These receptors came from a human donor in good health. Each CDR3 is given with its conserved first and last residue. A D gene is named only where the DNA matches it firmly. Rows give clone size only sometimes, using once, few, many, or a class for an expanded clone.

CDR3,DNA,J,size,D,V
CATIAGRETQYF,TGTGCCACCATAGCTGGGAGAGAGACCCAGTACTTC,TRBJ2-5,.,.,TRBV2
CATSRAPRGTEAFF,TGTGCCACCAGCAGAGCCCCCCGCGGGACTGAAGCTTTCTTT,TRBJ1-1,.,.,TRBV15
CASSYIGQGMDEQYF,TGTGCCAGCAGTTACATAGGACAGGGGATGGACGAGCAGTACTTC,TRBJ2-7,.,TRBD1,TRBV6-5
CASSLEGADQPQHF,TGTGCCAGCAGCTTAGAGGGGGCAGATCAGCCCCAGCATTTT,TRBJ1-5,.,TRBD1,TRBV7-9
CASRGGIDEQYF,TGTGCCAGCAGGGGCGGGATCGACGAGCAGTACTTC,TRBJ2-7,.,.,TRBV6-5
CASSPGRGQGFSGNTIYF,TGTGCCAGCAGCCCGGGGAGGGGACAGGGGTTTTCTGGAAACACCATATATTTT,TRBJ1-3,.,TRBD1,TRBV7-6
CASSPLGDYTDTQYF,TGTGCCAGCAGCCCCTTAGGAGATTACACAGATACGCAGTATTTT,TRBJ2-3,.,.,TRBV9
CAIGEREVDEQFF,TGTGCCATCGGGGAACGGGAGGTGGATGAGCAGTTCTTC,TRBJ2-1,.,TRBD2,TRBV10-3
CASSRWASETSGGEQYF,TGTGCCAGCAGTCGTTGGGCTAGCGAGACCTCAGGAGGCGAGCAGTACTTC,TRBJ2-7,.,.,TRBV9
CASSAGQGNEQYF,TGTGCCAGCAGTGCCGGACAGGGCAACGAGCAGTACTTC,TRBJ2-7,.,TRBD1,TRBV2
CASSITGGRGYNEQFF,TGTGCCAGTAGTATAACGGGCGGGAGAGGGTACAATGAGCAGTTCTTC,TRBJ2-1,.,TRBD2,TRBV19
CASSVGREIANYGYTF,TGTGCCAGCAGCGTGGGCCGAGAGATAGCTAACTATGGCTACACCTTC,TRBJ1-2,.,.,TRBV9
CASSYGPGTPRSGNTIYF,TGTGCCAGCAGTTACGGGCCAGGGACTCCACGGTCTGGAAACACCATATATTTT,TRBJ1-3,.,.,TRBV28
CASSITGTREQFF,TGCGCCAGCAGCATCACCGGGACTCGTGAGCAGTTCTTC,TRBJ2-1,.,.,TRBV5-1
CASSLGLMNTEAFF,TGTGCCAGCAGCTTGGGACTAATGAACACTGAAGCTTTCTTT,TRBJ1-1,.,.,TRBV5-6
CASSLVTGLDHEQYF,TGTGCCAGCAGCTTAGTGACAGGCCTAGACCACGAGCAGTACTTC,TRBJ2-7,once,.,TRBV7-9
CASSESVLAGPYEQYF,TGCGCCAGCAGTGAGTCAGTATTAGCGGGACCCTACGAGCAGTACTTC,TRBJ2-7,.,TRBD2,TRBV10-1
CASSQVQGSEQFF,TGTGCCAGCAGCCAAGTACAGGGTAGTGAGCAGTTCTTC,TRBJ2-1,.,.,TRBV4-2
CASRPFATGALNQPQHF,TGTGCCAGCAGGCCGTTCGCCACAGGGGCTCTCAATCAGCCCCAGCATTTT,TRBJ1-5,.,TRBD1,TRBV28
CASSEDLGGLAGGQYF,TGTGCCAGCAGTGAAGATTTGGGGGGACTAGCGGGAGGGCAGTACTTC,TRBJ2-5,.,TRBD2,TRBV2
CSVEPSGRGSYNEQFF,TGCAGCGTTGAGCCTAGCGGGAGGGGTTCCTACAATGAGCAGTTCTTC,TRBJ2-1,.,TRBD2,TRBV29-1
CASSLTGLGDYGYTF,TGCGCCAGCAGCCTGACAGGGCTTGGGGACTATGGCTACACCTTC,TRBJ1-2,.,TRBD1,TRBV4-1
CASSIPGGYYEQYF,TGTGCCAGTAGTATCCCGGGCGGGTACTACGAGCAGTACTTC,TRBJ2-7,.,.,TRBV19
CASSGRGVDEQYF,TGTGCCAGCAGTGGTCGAGGTGTCGACGAGCAGTACTTC,TRBJ2-7,.,.,TRBV28
CASSPDSPESGANVLTF,TGTGCCAGCAGCCCCGACAGTCCTGAGTCTGGGGCCAACGTCCTGACTTTC,TRBJ2-6,.,.,TRBV11-2
CASSIGPVTEAFF,TGTGCCAGTAGTATAGGTCCTGTCACTGAAGCTTTCTTT,TRBJ1-1,.,.,TRBV19
CASSPWRDAYEQYF,TGTGCCAGCAGCCCCTGGAGAGACGCCTACGAGCAGTACTTC,TRBJ2-7,.,.,TRBV7-2
CATSSDRGQETQYF,TGTGCCACCAGCAGTGACAGGGGGCAGGAGACCCAGTACTTC,TRBJ2-5,.,TRBD1,TRBV15
CASSTPGLAGGGFSYEQYF,TGTGCCAGCAGCACCCCGGGACTAGCGGGAGGGGGTTTCTCCTACGAGCAGTACTTC,TRBJ2-7,.,TRBD2,TRBV28
CASSLGGGRNEQFF,TGTGCCAGCAGTTTAGGTGGAGGGCGTAATGAGCAGTTCTTC,TRBJ2-1,once,.,TRBV28
CASSLTDSYEQYF,TGTGCCAGCAGTTTGACAGACTCCTACGAGCAGTACTTC,TRBJ2-7,.,.,TRBV6-5
CASSRRVQETQYF,TGTGCCAGCAGCCGCAGGGTACAAGAGACCCAGTACTTC,TRBJ2-5,.,.,TRBV7-3
CASRGLSNQPQHF,TGTGCCAGCCGCGGCCTTAGCAATCAGCCCCAGCATTTT,TRBJ1-5,.,.,TRBV27
CASSLGMSYEQYF,TGTGCCAGCAGCTTAGGTATGTCGTACGAGCAGTACTTC,TRBJ2-7,.,.,TRBV7-9
CASCAGAGNEQFF,TGTGCCAGCTGTGCGGGAGCTGGCAATGAGCAGTTCTTC,TRBJ2-1,.,TRBD2,TRBV28
CAWSGQAHQPQHF,TGTGCCTGGAGTGGGCAGGCCCATCAGCCCCAGCATTTT,TRBJ1-5,.,.,TRBV30
CASSIGQGAYEQFF,TGTGCCAGTAGTATAGGGCAGGGGGCGTACGAGCAGTTCTTC,TRBJ2-1,once,TRBD1,TRBV19
CASSLKTGWNEQFF,TGTGCCAGCAGCTTAAAGACGGGGTGGAATGAGCAGTTCTTC,TRBJ2-1,.,.,TRBV7-7
CSVLQGAGGNTIYF,TGCAGCGTTTTACAGGGGGCAGGGGGAAACACCATATATTTT,TRBJ1-3,.,TRBD1,TRBV29-1
CSAPLAGGRPEQFF,TGCAGCGCCCCATTAGCGGGAGGCCGCCCTGAGCAGTTCTTC,TRBJ2-1,.,TRBD2,TRBV29-1
CASSLTLTSGRNTGELFF,TGTGCCAGCAGCTTAACGCTAACTAGCGGGAGGAACACCGGGGAGCTGTTTTTT,TRBJ2-2,.,TRBD2,TRBV7-3
CAISELEGSSYEQYF,TGTGCCATCAGTGAATTGGAGGGGAGCTCCTACGAGCAGTACTTC,TRBJ2-7,.,.,TRBV10-3
CAITTNTGELFF,TGTGCCATCACTACGAACACCGGGGAGCTGTTTTTT,TRBJ2-2,.,.,TRBV10-3
CASSSQGENEKLFF,TGTGCCAGCAGTTCTCAGGGGGAGAATGAAAAACTGTTTTTT,TRBJ1-4,.,TRBD1,TRBV28
CAISTTGNTGELFF,TGTGCCATCAGCACTACAGGGAACACCGGGGAGCTGTTTTTT,TRBJ2-2,.,.,TRBV10-3
CASSPRTDTQYF,TGTGCCAGCAGCCCCAGAACAGATACGCAGTATTTT,TRBJ2-3,.,.,TRBV27
CASSPPGQGSRVFF,TGTGCCAGCTCACCTCCGGGACAGGGGTCGAGAGTGTTTTTT,TRBJ1-4,.,TRBD1,TRBV18
CASRQGYNEQFF,TGTGCCAGTAGACAGGGCTACAATGAGCAGTTCTTC,TRBJ2-1,.,TRBD1,TRBV11-2
CASSQLPLRDMNTEAFF,TGCGCCAGCAGCCAACTCCCCCTCAGGGATATGAACACTGAAGCTTTCTTT,TRBJ1-1,.,.,TRBV4-1
CASSVAGFQNTEAFF,TGCGCCAGCAGTGTCGCAGGGTTCCAAAACACTGAAGCTTTCTTT,TRBJ1-1,.,.,TRBV10-2
CASSFHRSGGSTDTQYF,TGTGCCAGCAGCTTCCATCGCTCGGGAGGGAGCACAGATACGCAGTATTTT,TRBJ2-3,once,TRBD2,TRBV9
CASSSDYTTDTQYF,TGTGCCAGTAGTTCGGACTATACGACAGATACGCAGTATTTT,TRBJ2-3,.,.,TRBV19
CASSHSRDRGANEQFF,TGTGCCAGCAGCCATAGCAGGGACAGGGGTGCAAATGAGCAGTTCTTC,TRBJ2-1,.,TRBD1,TRBV27
CSVELAGEVYEQYF,TGCAGCGTTGAATTAGCGGGAGAGGTCTACGAGCAGTACTTC,TRBJ2-7,once,TRBD2,TRBV29-1
CASSFPLTDTQYF,TGTGCCAGCAGCTTCCCCCTCACAGATACGCAGTATTTT,TRBJ2-3,.,.,TRBV7-9
CASSSVMGSLLYGFGYTF,TGTGCCAGCAGCTCAGTAATGGGTTCACTACTTTATGGCTTCGGCTACACCTTC,TRBJ1-2,once,.,TRBV5-5
CASSPGVAAVYNEQFF,TGTGCCAGCAGCCCCGGGGTAGCGGCTGTCTACAATGAGCAGTTCTTC,TRBJ2-1,.,.,TRBV7-2